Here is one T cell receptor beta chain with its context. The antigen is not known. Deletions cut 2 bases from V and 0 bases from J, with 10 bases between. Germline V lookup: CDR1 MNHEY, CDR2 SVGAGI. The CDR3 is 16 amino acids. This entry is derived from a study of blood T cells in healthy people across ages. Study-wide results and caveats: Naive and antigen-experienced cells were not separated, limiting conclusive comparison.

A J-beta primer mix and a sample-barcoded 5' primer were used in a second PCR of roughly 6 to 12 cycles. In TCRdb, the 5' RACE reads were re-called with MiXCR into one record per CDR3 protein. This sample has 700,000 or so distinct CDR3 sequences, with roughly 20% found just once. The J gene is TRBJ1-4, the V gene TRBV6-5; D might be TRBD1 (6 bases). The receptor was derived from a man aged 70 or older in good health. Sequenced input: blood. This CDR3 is CASSYDRSATNEKLFF. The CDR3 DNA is TGTGCCAGCAGTTACGACAGGTCCGCAACTAATGAAAAACTGTTTTTT.